This T cell receptor (beta chain) was captured by sequencing in a study of blood T cell repertoires in COVID-19 (dated by TCRdb to the early 2020s). A note on the overall study: Collaborator samples came from the United States, Italy and Spain and covered acute and convalescent phases of COVID-19. The sample metadata nearly always contained a de-identified subject ID, COVID-19 status, age in years and sex. Deeply sampled blood TCRbeta repertoires from subjects exposed to, actively infected with, or recovered from COVID-19 were included in the dataset. The prospective study material was composed of cDNA or gDNA derived from T cells, B-cell-depleted T cells, or PBMCs. Samples were obtained from the ongoing ImmuneRACE study (first 160 participants) and from about 1,300 subjects provided by 6 global collaborators. Where HLA class I and class II types were available, the types were taken from metadata supplied by the sample provider, not from assay-based typing. The repertoires were released in a freely available public database meant as a resource for research on the immune response to SARS-CoV-2. The investigation overall reported the following: The amount of clinical and demographic metadata varied by source and participant and was provided uncurated.

The CDR3 measures 17 amino acids from cysteine to phenylalanine. Only CDR3 DNA remains: 51 bases, in frame from the first base. V loses 2 bases of germline sequence and J loses 0 bases, and the interval between the two ends is 14 bases. CDR1 is given as PRHDT and CDR2 as FYEKMQ, both from the germline V gene (reference sequence). Remarks on this clone: Its recognized antigen is unknown. Base qualities are not provided; no much larger clone lies one nucleotide away.

Collaborating institutions collected whole blood in K2EDTA tubes following their own protocols. For TCRbeta analysis, collaborator samples were shipped as frozen whole blood, as isolated PBMCs, or as DNA extracted from either sample type. TCRbeta CDR3 regions were amplified from genomic DNA using the immunoSEQ Assay, a bias-controlled multiplex PCR. The original pipeline was this. Nucleated cell counts per sample were estimated from amplification of reference gene primers within the assay. To quantify the absolute abundance of each unique TCRbeta CDR3 rearrangement, sequence reads were collapsed and filtered. For each sample, productive Simpson clonality was calculated as the square root of Simpson's diversity index over productive rearrangements. Not all clones reach the TCRdb copy of this immuneACCESS table, which keeps in-frame sequences only. Checked studies attribute under half of the gap to unresolved V genes and leave the rest unexplained. That table supplies the V and J calls and clone size; D and trimming were determined from the DNA. The sample profile shows 160,000 or so clones; roughly 90% of them were found once. Of the sample, about 3% is held by the ten largest clones.

This TCR derives from a man in his sixties with acute or convalescent COVID-19. Recombination linked TRBV13 to TRBJ2-4; a tentative D call is TRBD1 (6 bases match). Sequenced material: peripheral blood. CDR3 protein: CASSLLAGERAKNIQYF. The bases read TGTGCCAGCAGCTTATTGGCAGGGGAAAGAGCCAAAAACATTCAGTACTTC. Reference TRBV13 and TRBJ2-4 genes cover what lies past the CDR3, so the full variable domain is AAGVIQSPRHLIKEKRETATLKCYPIPRHDTVYWYQQGPGQDPQFLISFYEKMQSDKGSIPDRFSAQQFSDYHSELNMSSLELGDSALYFCASSLLAGERAKNIQYFGAGTRLSVL.